This T cell receptor (beta chain) was found in a study of blood T cells in healthy people across ages. In this sample, this clonotype turned up a few times. A second about 7 to 12 cycle PCR used barcoded and J-beta primers. TCRdb itself ran the 5' RACE reads through MiXCR, one entry per CDR3 protein. The data contain around 800,000 distinct CDR3 sequences, roughly 25% of them seen just once; the ten biggest clones take up 3%. The CDR3 spans 13 residues. Trimming cost V 2 bases and J 6 bases, with 11 bases left between them. CDR1 SQVTM and CDR2 ANQGSEA come from the germline V gene. These sequences were also reported in another study, on T cells of mothers and their children. As reported in that work: The study sampled a few healthy Caucasian mothers and their six children. Some 2.8 million TCR beta reads per child versus over 8 million per mother.

This receptor was taken from a boy under 18 in good health. The chain has TRBV29-1 and TRBJ1-5, with a weak D call TRBD1 (5 bases). The sequencing input was blood. The CDR3: CSVEPGSGQPQHF. In nucleotides, the CDR3 is TGCAGCGTTGAACCAGGGTCCGGTCAGCCCCAGCATTTT.